Described below is a single T cell receptor beta chain sequence and its context. The record originates from a study of blood T cell repertoires in COVID-19. About the research overall: COVID-19 samples, acute and convalescent, were from the United States, Italy and Spain. Nucleic acid was either cDNA or gDNA, and it came from T cells, B-cell-depleted T cells, or PBMCs.

The authors' processing: Quantification of nucleated cells was approximated via reference gene primer amplification. The data were produced by immunoSEQ multiplex PCR, yet TCRdb's version contains in-frame clones alone and is incomplete. For V, J and clone size, that table is used; D and trimming come from the DNA. The sample lists a few hundred thousand clones; roughly four fifths were seen once. The TCR comes from a human donor with acute or convalescent COVID-19. The donor label of this sample is uncertain. The sample was peripheral blood.

The chain's CDR3 is CASSKAVPGREAPFGYTF. The CDR3 DNA is TGTGCCAGCAGCAAAGCGGTCCCGGGACGGGAGGCCCCCTTCGGCTACACCTTC. The chain has TRBV21-1 and TRBJ1-2. TRBV21-1 is reported as a pseudogene. The CDR3 has 18 amino acids.